This section outlines one T cell receptor (beta chain) sequence together with its context. Its target is not known. The assay was run at survey level. Samples were sequenced at Survey level, maximum 500,000 reads. Some clones are missing from TCRdb's copy, which holds only in-frame ones; the method was immunoSEQ multiplex PCR. Of 30,000 to 35,000 clones in the sample, about 81% were seen once. The V end lost 6 bases, the J end lost 2 bases, and 7 bases lay between the germline ends. Germline assignment: CDR1 DFQATT and CDR2 SNEGSKA (reference sequence). The CDR3 has 11 residues. The rectum was sampled with one to two pinch biopsies at colonoscopy. These data belong to a study of pediatric ulcerative colitis. Study-wide results and caveats: Rectal pinch biopsies may include blood-derived T cells.

The chain carries TRBV20-1 and TRBJ1-2; no firm D call. The sequencing sample was made of gut tissue. This TCR derives from a boy aged 5-17 years with mild ulcerative colitis. CDR3 sequence (DNA): TGCAGTGCGAGCAAGAACTATGGCTACACCTTC. Protein product: CSASKNYGYTF.